This T cell receptor beta chain emerged from a study of technical replicates of blood from several donors (dated by TCRdb to between 2016 and 2019). A word on this clone: Its antigen has not been determined. No clone much larger than this one lies a single base away; base qualities are absent.

The library relied on the immunoSEQ multiplex PCR assay. The source is immuneACCESS, and TCRdb retained only in-frame sequences with V and J called. Part of the clones is not carried over; for the studies checked, unresolved V genes explain less than half of this, and the remainder is unexplained. This sample lists tens of thousands of clones; almost 97% were detected once. The ten most abundant clones make up around 0.38% of the sample. From a lookup of the germline V gene, CDR1 and CDR2 are MDHEN and SYDVKM. Inclusive of the bounding cysteine and phenylalanine, the CDR3 is 16 residues long. This entry keeps only the CDR3 DNA: 48 bases, framed from base 1. Trimming removed 2 bases from V and 2 bases from J; the gene matches leave 7 bases unexplained.

The TCR comes from a human donor in good health. The sample comprised T cells isolated from PBMCs. Rearrangement joined TRBV28 to TRBJ2-3; the junction holds 7 bases that match TRBD1. The DNA sequence is given as TGTGCCAGCAGTTTACGGACAGGAGGCTTCACAGATACGCAGTATTTT. It translates to CASSLRTGGFTDTQYF.